A selection of T cell receptor beta chains follows, all from one sample in a study of T-cell memory formation after mild COVID-19. From the 5' RACE reads, TCRdb called clonotypes with MiXCR, one entry per CDR3 protein. The table records a few hundred thousand distinct CDR3 sequences, 13% to 15% of them present only once. The source material was PBMCs or a T cell subset sorted from them (not recorded which). These TCRs come from a young man who had mild COVID-19 (a few samples of this study predate the infection). Cell type and time point are not known. Each CDR3 is given with its conserved first and last residue. D genes are given only for firm matches. Size is omitted from some rows. Given values are once, few, many or a class for expanded clones.

abundance	v_gene	d_gene	j_gene	CDR3aa	CDR3nt
.	TRBV6-5	TRBD1	TRBJ2-5	CASSIRGDRDQETQYF	TGTGCCAGCAGTATCCGTGGGGACAGGGACCAAGAGACCCAGTACTTC
.	TRBV24-1	.	TRBJ1-1	CATSGGVNTEAFF	TGTGCCACCAGTGGGGGCGTGAACACTGAAGCTTTCTTT
.	TRBV7-9	.	TRBJ1-2	CAGRASGGYTF	TGTGCCGGTCGAGCATCGGGAGGCTACACCTTC
.	TRBV7-2	TRBD2	TRBJ2-5	CASSSGLAGGIQETQYF	TGTGCCAGCAGCTCGGGACTAGCGGGGGGAATCCAAGAGACCCAGTACTTC
.	TRBV5-6	TRBD1	TRBJ2-6	CASSPRTGRGANVLTF	TGTGCCAGCAGCCCCCGGACAGGGCGTGGGGCCAACGTCCTGACTTTC
many	TRBV25-1	TRBD2	TRBJ2-5	CASSKVAGNIQETQYF	TGTGCCAGCTCAAAGGTAGCGGGAAATATACAAGAGACCCAGTACTTC
.	TRBV12-3/TRBV12-4	.	TRBJ1-4	CASRSRGPGEKLFF	TGTGCCAGCAGGAGTCGGGGGCCTGGTGAAAAACTGTTTTTT
few	TRBV5-1	TRBD2	TRBJ2-1	CASSWSGLAYNEQFF	TGCGCCAGCAGCTGGTCGGGACTAGCCTACAATGAGCAGTTCTTC
many	TRBV7-6	.	TRBJ2-1	CASSLRGDEQFF	TGTGCCAGCAGCTTACGTGGGGATGAGCAGTTCTTC
few	TRBV4-3	.	TRBJ2-3	CASSQVLQRGNTQYF	TGCGCCAGCAGCCAAGTCCTCCAGAGAGGAAATACGCAGTATTTT
.	TRBV19	.	TRBJ1-1	CASSRDFGNTEAFF	TGTGCCAGTAGTCGGGACTTTGGTAACACTGAAGCTTTCTTT
.	TRBV5-1	.	TRBJ2-5	CASSLGWTQETQYF	TGCGCCAGCAGCTTGGGGTGGACCCAAGAGACCCAGTACTTC
few	TRBV5-1	.	TRBJ2-1	CASIGVSLNEQFF	TGCGCCAGCATCGGGGTCAGCCTCAATGAGCAGTTCTTC
.	TRBV20-1	.	TRBJ2-3	CSASPGHPGGAQYF	TGCAGTGCGAGTCCGGGACACCCCGGAGGTGCGCAGTATTTT
.	TRBV7-9	TRBD1	TRBJ1-5	CASSMETGPNQPQHF	TGTGCCAGCAGCATGGAGACAGGGCCCAATCAGCCCCAGCATTTT
.	TRBV28	.	TRBJ2-5	CASSLNWETQYF	TGTGCCAGCAGTTTAAACTGGGAGACCCAGTACTTC
.	TRBV6-5	TRBD1	TRBJ2-7	CASGQGPYEQYF	TGTGCCAGCGGACAGGGGCCCTACGAGCAGTACTTC
few	TRBV4-3	TRBD2	TRBJ2-3	CASSQEKISGGYTDTQYF	TGCGCCAGCAGCCAAGAAAAGATTAGCGGGGGATACACAGATACGCAGTATTTT
few	TRBV18	.	TRBJ2-3	CASSPLDGDGGTDTHYF	TGTGCCAGCTCACCACTTGATGGGGACGGAGGCACAGATACGCACTATTTT
few	TRBV28	.	TRBJ1-4	CASRPGRRQEKLFF	TGTGCCAGCAGGCCAGGGAGAAGGCAAGAAAAACTGTTTTTT
few	TRBV20-1	TRBD2	TRBJ2-5	CSARDLAGVGTQYF	TGCAGTGCTAGAGATCTGGCGGGGGTTGGGACCCAGTACTTC
few	TRBV6-2/TRBV6-3	.	TRBJ1-5	CASSDLAGQPQHF	TGTGCCAGCAGTGACCTGGCGGGCCAGCCCCAGCATTTT
many	TRBV12-3/TRBV12-4	TRBD2	TRBJ2-1	CASSLAIAGNNEQFF	TGTGCCAGCAGTCTGGCGATAGCGGGGAACAATGAGCAGTTCTTC
.	TRBV4-1	.	TRBJ2-3	CASSQEEGGLNTQYF	TGCGCCAGCAGCCAAGAGGAGGGGGGGCTAAATACGCAGTATTTT
.	TRBV5-5	.	TRBJ2-1	CASSPTVAIYNEQFF	TGTGCCAGCAGCCCGACAGTCGCTATCTACAATGAGCAGTTCTTC
many	TRBV12-3/TRBV12-4	.	TRBJ1-2	CASSQPFSYGYTF	TGTGCCAGCAGTCAACCTTTTAGCTATGGCTACACCTTC
few	TRBV4-1	.	TRBJ2-3	CASSQESRAGTDTQYF	TGCGCCAGCAGCCAAGAATCCAGGGCCGGCACAGATACGCAGTATTTT
few	TRBV28	TRBD2	TRBJ2-3	CASRPLAGVADTQYF	TGTGCCAGCAGACCCCTAGCGGGGGTGGCAGATACGCAGTATTTT
few	TRBV7-2	.	TRBJ2-2	CASSALYGVGAGELFF	TGTGCCAGCAGCGCCTTGTACGGGGTTGGGGCCGGGGAGCTGTTTTTT
.	TRBV6-2/TRBV6-3	.	TRBJ1-2	CASSYWGRTNYGYTF	TGTGCCAGCAGTTACTGGGGACGGACGAACTATGGCTACACCTTC
few	TRBV11-2	.	TRBJ2-7	CASSRDGKSSYEQYF	TGTGCCAGCAGCCGGGACGGCAAAAGCTCCTACGAGCAGTACTTC
.	TRBV4-1	TRBD2	TRBJ2-7	CASSQESLAGGPSTEQYF	TGCGCCAGCAGCCAAGAATCGCTAGCGGGGGGCCCATCCACCGAGCAGTACTTC
.	TRBV6-5	TRBD2	TRBJ2-5	CASSYSGTSLETQYF	TGTGCCAGCAGTTACTCCGGGACTAGCCTAGAGACCCAGTACTTC
few	TRBV2	.	TRBJ2-5	CAGNKDTGGTQYF	TGTGCCGGGAATAAGGACACCGGGGGGACCCAGTACTTC
few	TRBV7-8	.	TRBJ1-2	CASSAGPVVNYGYTF	TGTGCCAGCAGCGCGGGTCCGGTCGTTAACTATGGCTACACCTTC
few	TRBV5-4	TRBD1	TRBJ2-7	CASSWGQGSSYEQYF	TGTGCCAGCAGCTGGGGACAGGGGAGCTCCTACGAGCAGTACTTC
.	TRBV7-8	.	TRBJ1-4	CASSLGRRAMGEKLFF	TGTGCCAGCAGCTTAGGACGGCGGGCTATGGGTGAAAAACTGTTTTTT
many	TRBV10-3	.	TRBJ1-2	CAISESLDLPGYTF	TGTGCCATCAGTGAGTCGCTGGACCTACCGGGCTACACCTTC
.	TRBV7-3	.	TRBJ2-2	CASSPHPNTGELFF	TGTGCCAGCAGCCCCCACCCAAACACCGGGGAGCTGTTTTTT
many	TRBV7-2	.	TRBJ2-7	CASSVRDPSKAYEQYF	TGTGCCAGCAGCGTACGGGACCCAAGTAAAGCCTACGAGCAGTACTTC
.	TRBV25-1	.	TRBJ1-1	CASSESARGVNTEAFF	TGTGCCAGCAGTGAATCGGCGAGAGGAGTGAACACTGAAGCTTTCTTT
few	TRBV6-2/TRBV6-3	.	TRBJ2-3	CASSYPLDTYRTDTQYF	TGTGCCAGCAGTTACCCGTTGGACACTTATCGCACAGATACGCAGTATTTT
.	TRBV27	TRBD2	TRBJ2-4	CASRTTSAIPRIQYF	TGTGCCAGCAGGACCACTAGCGCAATCCCCCGCATTCAGTACTTC
few	TRBV12-3/TRBV12-4	.	TRBJ1-5	CASSLGGRYSNQPQHF	TGTGCCAGCAGTCTCGGGGGACGGTATAGCAATCAGCCCCAGCATTTT
.	TRBV5-1	.	TRBJ2-5	CASSPRGGIETQYF	TGCGCCAGCAGCCCCCGAGGAGGAATAGAGACCCAGTACTTC
.	TRBV7-2	TRBD2	TRBJ2-1	CASSPRTSGGVGEQFF	TGTGCCAGCAGCCCCAGGACTAGCGGGGGGGTAGGAGAGCAGTTCTTC
few	TRBV25-1	TRBD1	TRBJ2-7	CASSESGQNSYEQYF	TGTGCCAGCAGTGAATCGGGACAGAACTCCTACGAGCAGTACTTC
.	TRBV20-1	.	TRBJ2-2	CSARDMFNTGELFF	TGCAGTGCTAGAGATATGTTTAATACCGGGGAGCTGTTTTTT
.	TRBV6-6	.	TRBJ2-7	CASSWGGSLYEQYF	TGTGCCAGCAGTTGGGGTGGGTCCCTCTACGAGCAGTACTTC
.	TRBV7-2	.	TRBJ2-3	CAGGGLTDTQYF	TGTGCCGGGGGGGGGCTCACAGATACGCAGTATTTT
.	TRBV20-1	.	TRBJ2-7	CSARDMDNTYEQYF	TGCAGTGCTAGAGATATGGACAACACATACGAGCAGTACTTC
few	TRBV11-2	TRBD1	TRBJ2-3	CASSLFGTGPDTQYF	TGTGCCAGCAGCTTATTTGGGACAGGGCCAGATACGCAGTATTTT
.	TRBV5-1	.	TRBJ2-1	CASSLSLRRYNEQFF	TGCGCCAGCAGCTTGTCGTTAAGACGATACAATGAGCAGTTCTTC